Each of the 16 T cell receptor beta chains below was sequenced from the same sample in a study of blood T cell repertoires in COVID-19. Sequencing used immunoSEQ multiplex PCR; TCRdb keeps in-frame clones, though not all of them. The sample holds about 150,000 clones, roughly 87% seen once. Sequences were obtained from peripheral blood. The receptors originated from a woman aged 45-65 years with acute or convalescent COVID-19.

The rearrangement links TRBV10-2 to TRBJ2-1, with 10 bases aligning to TRBD2. The germline CDR1 and CDR2 sequences are WSHSY and SAAADI. The CDR3 runs 14 residues. After removal of 9 bases from V and 5 bases from J, the junction contained 7 bases not matched to a gene. DNA of the CDR3: TGCGCCAGATACCCTAGCGGGGGCCACAATGAGCAGTTCTTC. Encoded protein: CARYPSGGHNEQFF.

The chain joins TRBV6-5 to TRBJ2-1; TRBD1 agrees at 8 bases. Unmatched junction bases numbered 12, after V lost 4 bases and J lost 7 bases. This CDR3 comprises 16 residues. Germline V CDR1 and CDR2: MNHEY, SVGAGI. CDR3 sequence: CASSLFGTGLPNEQFF. The DNA of the CDR3 is TGTGCCAGCAGTTTATTCGGGACAGGCCTTCCTAATGAGCAGTTCTTC.

DNA for the CDR3: TGTGCCAGCAGCTCCAGAGGGACAGAGGAGCAGTTCTTC. It codes for CASSSRGTEEQFF. The chain uses TRBV7-3 and TRBJ2-1; 7 positions agree with TRBD1. Germline CDR1 SGHTA, CDR2 FQGTGA. After removal of 4 bases from V and 10 bases from J, the junction contained 7 bases not matched to a gene. This CDR3 has 13 residues.

The V gene is TRBV20-1, the J gene TRBJ2-1; TRBD2 matches at 10 bases. The CDR3 is 16 residues long. With V trimmed by 3 bases and J by 6 bases, 11 bases remained unmatched. Germline CDR1 and CDR2: DFQATT and SNEGSKA (reference sequence). CDR3 bases: TGCAGTGCTAGTCCTAGCGGGAGAACTGTGGGCAATGAGCAGTTCTTC. Its protein is CSASPSGRTVGNEQFF.

The V gene is TRBV14, the J gene TRBJ1-1; no reliable D call. The germline CDR1 and CDR2 sequences are SGHDN and FVKESK. The V and J ends lost 1 base and 0 bases respectively, with 9 bases between them. The CDR3 length is 15 residues. CDR3 nucleotide sequence: TGTGCCAGCAGCCAAGGTCTTCAGATGAACACTGAAGCTTTCTTT. This encodes CASSQGLQMNTEAFF. The full variable domain, rest sourced from reference TRBV14 and TRBJ1-1, is EAGVTQFPSHSVIEKGQTVTLRCDPISGHDNLYWYRRVMGKEIKFLLHFVKESKQDESGMPNNRFLAERTGGTYSTLKVQPAELEDSGVYFCASSQGLQMNTEAFFGQGTRLTVV.

The J gene is TRBJ2-7, the V gene TRBV5-5; TRBD2 matches at 9 bases. V lost 3 bases and J lost 4; bases outside the gene matches: 11. The CDR3 extends over 16 amino acids. Looked up from germline, CDR1 is SGHKS and CDR2 is YYEKEE (reference sequence). The chain's CDR3 is CASSSGLSGRVYEQYF. CDR3 DNA: TGTGCCAGCAGCTCAGGGCTTAGCGGGAGAGTATACGAGCAGTACTTC.

About this clone itself: The same CDR3 is also encoded by other DNA sequences in this sample. The CDR3 spells CSARVSYEQYF. The CDR3 DNA sequence: TGCAGTGCTAGAGTCAGCTACGAGCAGTACTTC. The V call is TRBV20-1, the J call TRBJ2-7; no definite D call. Germline CDR1 and CDR2: DFQATT and SNEGSKA (reference sequence). V was cut by 1 base and J by 3 bases, with 4 bases left in between. The CDR3 runs 11 residues.

The chain couples TRBV21-1 to TRBJ2-1; the table's TRBD2 call for D was not verified on the DNA. TRBV21-1 is a pseudogene locus. The CDR3 contains 18 residues. The CDR3: CASSKDSNSAGDLNEQFF. CDR3 bases: TGTGCCAGCAGCAAAGACAGTAATAGCGCGGGCGACTTAAATGAGCAGTTCTTC.

A single count supports this clone. CDR3 loop: CASSLAGSAPGGYTF. DNA for the CDR3: TGTGCCAGCAGCTTGGCGGGGTCAGCCCCTGGTGGCTACACCTTC. The chain combines TRBV5-6 with TRBJ1-2; D remains ambiguous. Germline-derived CDR1 and CDR2 are SGHDT and YYEEEE. Trimming took 0 bases from V and 7 from J, leaving 16 bases between them. CDR3 length: 15 amino acids.

This chain connects TRBV30 to TRBJ1-3, with 10 bases that match TRBD1. There are 13 residues in the CDR3. Per germline, CDR1 GTSNPN and CDR2 SVGIG (reference sequence). Trimming removed 3 bases from V and 7 bases from J; junction bases left unmatched: 3. The CDR3 reads CAWSTGQGNTIYF. The CDR3 DNA sequence: TGTGCCTGGAGCACGGGACAGGGGAACACCATATATTTT.

The chain carries TRBV7-6 and TRBJ2-7; D is uncertain. The V gene lost 4 bases and the J gene lost 2 bases, with 9 bases spanning the gap. Germline V gene sequence: CDR1 SGHVS, CDR2 FNYEAQ. The CDR3 runs 13 residues. The CDR3 reads CASSSLHTYEQYF. The CDR3 DNA reads TGTGCCAGCAGCTCCCTGCACACCTACGAGCAGTACTTC.

This clone was found a few times. The chain joins TRBV20-1 to TRBJ1-3; D is perhaps TRBD1 (5 bases). This CDR3 is built from 13 residues. Germline lookup yields CDR1 DFQATT and CDR2 SNEGSKA (reference sequence). V was shortened by 3 bases and J by 4 bases, with 10 bases between the two germline ends. The CDR3 sequence: CSASAQGGNTIYF. CDR3 in DNA: TGCAGTGCTAGTGCGCAGGGAGGAAACACCATATATTTT.

This chain connects TRBV4-2 to TRBJ2-3; the match to TRBD2 covers 7 bases. Trimming cost V 0 bases and J 3 bases; bases outside gene matches: 12. Germline V gives CDR1 LGHNA, CDR2 YNFKEQ. The CDR3 consists of 18 residues. The DNA of the CDR3 is TGTGCCAGCAGCCAAGATCGGATTCGGCGGGGGAGAACAGATACGCAGTATTTT. The encoded protein is CASSQDRIRRGRTDTQYF.

V gene TRBV5-1 combines with J gene TRBJ1-2; D possibly corresponds to TRBD1 (6 bases). The CDR3 consists of 13 residues. V was trimmed by 3 bases and J by 2 bases, leaving 8 bases between them. Germline V gene sequence: CDR1 SGHRS, CDR2 YFSETQ. CDR3 residues: CASSWQGNYGYTF. The CDR3 DNA reads TGCGCCAGCAGCTGGCAGGGGAACTATGGCTACACCTTC.

The gene calls are TRBV5-1 and TRBJ1-1; D unclear. The CDR3 totals 15 residues. With 3 bases removed from V and 5 bases from J, the gap between germline ends came to 17 bases. CDR1 SGHRS and CDR2 YFSETQ come from the germline V gene. Here the CDR3 reads CASSSGSFGETEAFF. The CDR3 DNA reads TGCGCCAGCAGCTCGGGGTCCTTCGGGGAGACTGAAGCTTTCTTT. The entire variable domain, with the rest obtained from reference TRBV5-1 and TRBJ1-1, is as follows: KAGVTQTPRYLIKTRGQQVTLSCSPISGHRSVSWYQQTPGQGLQFLFEYFSETQRNKGNFPGRFSGRQFSNSRSEMNVSTLELGDSALYLCASSSGSFGETEAFFGQGTRLTVV.

This chain uses TRBV5-1 with TRBJ1-1; 10 bases agree with TRBD1. CDR1 is SGHRS and CDR2 is YFSETQ in the germline V gene. J gave up 2 bases and V 4 bases, and 11 bases lay outside the gene matches. The CDR3 runs to 17 residues. The chain's CDR3 is CASSPSAGTGDNTEAFF. The DNA of the CDR3 is TGCGCCAGCAGCCCATCTGCCGGGACAGGGGATAACACTGAAGCTTTCTTT.